Listed below are T cell receptor beta chains from one sample, sequenced in a study of T cell repertoires in cytomegalovirus infection. MiXCR was run by TCRdb on the reads, yielding one entry per CDR3 protein. The data contain 650,000 to 900,000 distinct CDR3 sequences, approximately 32% of them seen just once; the ten biggest clones take up roughly 12%. No antigen is known for these receptors. The sample was cultured CD8+ T cells from PBMCs, taken from culture after CMV antigen stimulation. The source is a human donor in good health (CMV status not recorded). Some clones in this sample may be carry-over from other donors' samples. CDR3s include the opening cysteine and the closing phenylalanine or tryptophan. The D gene is left open where the match is weak. For some rows the clone size is stated as once, few or many, or as a class when expanded; others skip it.

v_gene,d_gene,j_gene,abundance,CDR3aa,CDR3nt
TRBV4-1,NA,TRBJ2-2,NA,CTSSQLPGVNTGELFF,TGCACCAGCAGCCAGCTCCCGGGAGTGAACACCGGGGAGCTGTTTTTT
TRBV2,NA,TRBJ2-3,few,CASSVARRGIRDTQYF,TGTGCCAGCAGTGTGGCAAGGCGTGGAATACGAGATACGCAGTATTTT
TRBV7-6,NA,TRBJ2-5,few,CASSLGWQQETQYF,TGTGCCAGCAGCTTAGGGTGGCAGCAAGAGACCCAGTACTTC
TRBV9,NA,TRBJ2-1,NA,CASSVAFNEQFF,TGTGCCAGCAGCGTAGCCTTTAATGAGCAGTTCTTC
TRBV7-6,TRBD1,TRBJ1-5,NA,CASSLEQGASQPQHF,TGTGCCAGCAGCTTAGAACAGGGGGCTAGTCAGCCCCAGCATTTT
TRBV7-2,NA,TRBJ1-1,NA,CASGYGQDTEAFF,TGTGCCAGCGGCTATGGTCAGGACACTGAAGCTTTCTTT
TRBV7-8,NA,TRBJ1-3,many,CASSPLPRLGEASGNTIYF,TGTGCCAGCAGCCCCCTTCCTCGGTTAGGGGAAGCCTCTGGAAACACCATATATTTT
TRBV2,NA,TRBJ2-2,NA,CASSGNKELFF,TGTGCCAGCTCCGGAAACAAGGAGCTGTTTTTT
TRBV10-2,TRBD1,TRBJ1-2,NA,CASSDTGGVYGYTF,TGCGCCAGCAGTGATACAGGGGGCGTGTATGGCTACACCTTC
TRBV5-4,NA,TRBJ2-3,NA,CASSNGVFHTTDTQYF,TGTGCCAGCAGCAACGGGGTGTTTCACACCACAGATACGCAGTATTTT
TRBV7-9,NA,TRBJ1-1,NA,CASSPKGKVTEAFF,TGTGCCAGCAGCCCGAAGGGTAAGGTCACTGAAGCTTTCTTT